Listed here is a single T cell receptor beta chain. Antigen unknown. This sample was included in a study of cytomegalovirus exposure and HLA in healthy donors. Study conclusions and caveats: The listing of 150 or so TCR beta chains classed them as cytomegalovirus-associated.

The PCR was carried out with 60 Vbeta primers and 13 Jbeta primers. Generated by immunoSEQ multiplex PCR, the TCRdb table keeps only in-frame clones and is missing some. The table has 200,000 or so clones, roughly four fifths seen once. The sequence derives from a woman aged 50 to 65 in good health and CMV-seropositive. Sequenced: PBMCs.

The CDR3 spells CASSRADREAFF. CDR3 nucleotides: TGTGCCAGCAGCCGGGCGGACAGGGAAGCTTTCTTT. The chain is built from TRBV5-4 and TRBJ1-1; 7 bases fit TRBD1. Per the germline V gene, CDR1 is SGHNT and CDR2 is YYREEE (reference sequence). The CDR3 loop spans 12 amino acids. The trim removed 4 bases at V and 8 bases at J, leaving 5 bases unmatched.